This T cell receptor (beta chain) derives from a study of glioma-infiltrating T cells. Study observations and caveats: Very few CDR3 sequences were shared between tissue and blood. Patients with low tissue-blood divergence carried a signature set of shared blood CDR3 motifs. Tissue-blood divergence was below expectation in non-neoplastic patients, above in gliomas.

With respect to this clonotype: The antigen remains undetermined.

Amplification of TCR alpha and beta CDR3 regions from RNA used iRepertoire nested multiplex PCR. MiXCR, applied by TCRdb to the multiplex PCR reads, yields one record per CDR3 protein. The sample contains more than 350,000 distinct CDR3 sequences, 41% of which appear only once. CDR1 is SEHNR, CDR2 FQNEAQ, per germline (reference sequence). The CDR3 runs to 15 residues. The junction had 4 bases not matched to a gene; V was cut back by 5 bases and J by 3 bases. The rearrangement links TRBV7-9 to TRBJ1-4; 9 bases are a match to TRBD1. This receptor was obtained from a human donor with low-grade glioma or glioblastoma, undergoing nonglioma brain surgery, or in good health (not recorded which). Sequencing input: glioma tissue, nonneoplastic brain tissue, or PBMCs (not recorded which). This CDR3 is CASSRTGEANEKLFF. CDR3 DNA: TGTGCCAGCAGCCGGACAGGGGAGGCTAATGAAAAACTGTTTTTT.